This T cell receptor (beta chain) was profiled in a study of technical replicates of blood from a handful of donors. V gave up 5 bases and J gave up 3 bases; unmatched junction bases: 4. This CDR3 is 14 amino acids long. Germline V CDR1 and CDR2: MDHEN, SYDVKM. TCRdb's table, derived via immunoSEQ multiplex PCR, lists solely in-frame clones and lacks some. The table includes over 65,000 clones, around 97% detected once. The specimen sequenced was T cells isolated from PBMCs. The J gene is TRBJ2-1, the V gene TRBV28, with 7 bases fitting TRBD1. The TCR was taken from a human donor in good health. This CDR3 is CASSQQGNYNEQFF. For the CDR3, the DNA is TGTGCCAGCAGTCAACAGGGGAACTACAATGAGCAGTTCTTC.